This TCR beta chain was identified during a study of Tregs in tolerant kidney transplant recipients. General study points: Tregs expanded with activated donor B cells seemed most donor-specific.

About this clone: Its antigen is still unknown.

Assay: immunoSEQ multiplex PCR; the TCRdb copy retains only in-frame clones and omits some. The table shows 74,000 or so clones, with 91% occurring only once. Recipients received nonmyeloablative bone marrow transplants from related graft donors, with transient mixed chimerism. CD4+CD25+CD127- Tregs, CD4+CD25- non-Tregs, CD4 and CD8 cells were sorted. J gave up 4 bases and V 5 bases, and 7 bases lay outside the gene matches. CDR1 LNHDA and CDR2 SQIVND come from the germline V gene (reference sequence). The CDR3 sequence is 14 residues long. The receptor comes from a human patient who received a combined kidney and bone marrow transplant. The graft donor may account for some of the T cells. The chain recombines TRBV19 with TRBJ1-2; 7 nucleotides line up with TRBD1. The specimen was CD4+ T cells from blood (PBMCs), collected 24 months after the transplant. The CDR3 spells CASSHDRVGYGYTF. The CDR3, as DNA: TGTGCCAGTAGTCACGACAGGGTCGGCTATGGCTACACCTTC.